Shown below are 10 T cell receptor beta chains from a single sample sequenced in a study of blood T cell repertoires in COVID-19. Sequencing was performed with immunoSEQ multiplex PCR; in TCRdb, only in-frame clones are kept and a portion is missing. The repertoire holds about 140,000 clones, with under 90% as singletons. Specimen: PBMCs or T cells enriched from blood (not recorded which). These receptors originate from a woman aged 18 to 35 who had been exposed to COVID-19.

The chain is built from TRBV9 and TRBJ2-5, with 8 bases that match TRBD1. V shed 3 bases, J shed 2 bases, and the junction held 15 bases outside the gene matches. In germline, CDR1 is SGDLS, CDR2 YYNGEE. This CDR3 comprises 18 residues. CDR3 amino acids: CASSAWAGGGYPQETQYF. The CDR3 DNA is TGTGCCAGCAGCGCGTGGGCAGGGGGCGGCTACCCTCAAGAGACCCAGTACTTC.

The CDR3 reads CASSRRGNQPQHF. DNA for the CDR3: TGTGCCAGCAGCCGCCGGGGCAATCAGCCCCAGCATTTT. V usage is TRBV5-6 and J usage is TRBJ1-5; D is undetermined. V shed 4 bases and J shed 2 bases, with 7 bases lying between them. This CDR3 is 13 amino acids long. Germline CDR1 SGHDT, CDR2 YYEEEE.

The chain uses TRBV10-1 and TRBJ2-7; TRBD1 aligns across 8 bases. V was pared by 0 bases and J by 2 bases, with 6 bases of the junction left unmatched. The germline V gene encodes CDR1 WNHNN and CDR2 SYGVQD (reference sequence). This CDR3 is 16 amino acids long. The CDR3 DNA reads TGCGCCAGCAGTGAGTCGAGGACAGGGAGACCCTACGAGCAGTACTTC. This translates into CASSESRTGRPYEQYF.

This chain uses TRBV7-2 with TRBJ2-3, with TRBD2 matching 9 bases. V dropped 0 bases and J dropped 2; count of bases not matched to a gene: 9. Per germline, CDR1 SGHTA and CDR2 FQGNSA. The CDR3 runs 18 residues. CDR3 sequence (DNA): TGTGCCAGCAGCTTAGCCCAATCTAGCGGGATTATCACAGATACGCAGTATTTT. Translated: CASSLAQSSGIITDTQYF. Full variable domain (missing parts from reference TRBV7-2 and TRBJ2-3): GAGVSQSPSNKVTEKGKDVELRCDPISGHTALYWYRQSLGQGLEFLIYFQGNSAPDKSGLPSDRFSAERTGGSVSTLTIQRTQQEDSAVYLCASSLAQSSGIITDTQYFGPGTRLTVL.

The chain employs TRBV7-3 and TRBJ2-7; D might be TRBD1 (6 bases). Germline assignment: CDR1 SGHTA and CDR2 FQGTGA. V lost 7 bases and J lost 0, with 19 bases in between. CDR3 length: 16 amino acids. CDR3 region: CASTKPRDRPSYEQYF. The DNA of the CDR3 is TGTGCCAGCACCAAACCGAGAGACAGGCCCTCCTACGAGCAGTACTTC.

The V and J genes are TRBV30 and TRBJ2-1; D might be TRBD2 (7 bases). Per germline, CDR1 GTSNPN and CDR2 SVGIG (reference sequence). The CDR3 spans 15 residues. With 7 bases removed from V and 10 bases from J, the gap between germline ends came to 26 bases. DNA for the CDR3: TGTGCCTCAATCCCCGGAGGGGGAGGGGGACGGGAGCAGTTCTTC. It translates to CASIPGGGGGREQFF.

The gene calls are TRBV19 and TRBJ2-1; D not resolved. V was clipped by 5 bases and J by 6 bases, with 20 bases between them. This CDR3 comprises 16 residues. Germline V gene lookup returns CDR1 LNHDA and CDR2 SQIVND (reference sequence). This CDR3 is CASSFLAASVFNEQFF. The CDR3 DNA reads as TGTGCCAGTAGTTTTTTGGCGGCAAGCGTGTTCAATGAGCAGTTCTTC.

The gene calls are TRBV7-8 and TRBJ2-7, with TRBD1 as a possible D gene (5 bases). The CDR3 contains 15 residues. The V end lost 2 bases, the J end lost 4 bases, and 15 bases lay between the germline ends. Germline V gene lookup returns CDR1 SGHVS and CDR2 FQNEAQ. CDR3 sequence reads: CASSLWVRAEYEQYF. The CDR3 nucleotides read TGTGCCAGCAGCTTATGGGTCAGGGCAGAATACGAGCAGTACTTC.

This chain uses TRBV4-2 with TRBJ1-6, with a possible D match to TRBD1 (6 bases). This CDR3 has 16 amino acids. Trimming cost V 3 bases and J 7 bases, with 16 bases left between them. CDR1 is LGHNA and CDR2 is YNFKEQ in the germline V gene. CDR3 nucleotide sequence: TGTGCCAGCAGCCAGGAACCAGGGGCGGGCAATTCACCCCTCCACTTT. Translation gives CASSQEPGAGNSPLHF.

This sequence joins TRBV7-3 and TRBJ2-2, with 8 bases that match TRBD2. The CDR3 length is 14 residues. V lost 5 bases to trimming and J lost 4 bases; unmatched junction nucleotides: 3. Germline values: CDR1 SGHTA, CDR2 FQGTGA. DNA for the CDR3: TGTGCCAGCAGCGGAACTAGCGGCACCGGGGAGCTGTTTTTT. Protein: CASSGTSGTGELFF.